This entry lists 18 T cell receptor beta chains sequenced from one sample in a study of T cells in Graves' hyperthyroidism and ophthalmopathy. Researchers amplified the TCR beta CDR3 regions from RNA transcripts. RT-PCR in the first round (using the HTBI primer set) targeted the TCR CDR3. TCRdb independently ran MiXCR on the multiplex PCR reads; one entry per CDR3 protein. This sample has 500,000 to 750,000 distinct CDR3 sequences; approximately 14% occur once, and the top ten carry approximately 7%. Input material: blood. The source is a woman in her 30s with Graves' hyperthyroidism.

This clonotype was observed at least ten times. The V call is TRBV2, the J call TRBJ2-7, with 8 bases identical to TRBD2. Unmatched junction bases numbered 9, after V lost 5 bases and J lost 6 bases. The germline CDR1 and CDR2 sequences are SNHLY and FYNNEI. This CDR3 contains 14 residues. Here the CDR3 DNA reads TGTGCCAGCAGTATCCAGGGCCTAGCGGGCGAGCAGTACTTC. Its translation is CASSIQGLAGEQYF.

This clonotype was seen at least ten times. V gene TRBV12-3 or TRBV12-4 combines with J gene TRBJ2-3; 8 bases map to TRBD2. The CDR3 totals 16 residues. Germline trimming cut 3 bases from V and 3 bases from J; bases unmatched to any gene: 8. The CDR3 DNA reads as TGTGCCAGCAGTTTCCGGCGACTAGCGAGAACAGATACGCAGTATTTT. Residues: CASSFRRLARTDTQYF.

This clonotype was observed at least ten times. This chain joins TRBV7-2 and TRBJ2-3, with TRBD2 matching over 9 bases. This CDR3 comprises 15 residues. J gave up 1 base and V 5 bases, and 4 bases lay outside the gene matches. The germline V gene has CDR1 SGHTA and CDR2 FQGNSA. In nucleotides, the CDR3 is TGTGCCAGCAGCACACGGACTAGCGGCACAGATACGCAGTATTTT. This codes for CASSTRTSGTDTQYF.

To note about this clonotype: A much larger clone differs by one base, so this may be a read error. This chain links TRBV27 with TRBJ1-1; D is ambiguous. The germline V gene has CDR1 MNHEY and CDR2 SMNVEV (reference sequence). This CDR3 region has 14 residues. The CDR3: CVSSSDARGTEAFF. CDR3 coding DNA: TGTGTCAGCAGTTCGGATGCACGTGGCACTGAAGCTTTCTTT.

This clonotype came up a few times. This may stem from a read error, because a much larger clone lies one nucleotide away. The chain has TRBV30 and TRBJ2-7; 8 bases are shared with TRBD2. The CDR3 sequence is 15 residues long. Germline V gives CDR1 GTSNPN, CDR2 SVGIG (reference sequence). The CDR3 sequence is CAWGVRGVTSYEQYF. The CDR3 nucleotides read TGTGCCTGGGGTGTGCGGGGGGTAACCTCCTACGAGCAGTACTTC.

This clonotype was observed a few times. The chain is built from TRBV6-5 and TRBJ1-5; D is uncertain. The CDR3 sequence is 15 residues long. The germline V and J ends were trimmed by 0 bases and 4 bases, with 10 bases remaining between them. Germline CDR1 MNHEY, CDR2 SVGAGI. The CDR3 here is CASSYSPATNQPQHF. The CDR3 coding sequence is TGTGCCAGCAGTTACTCGCCGGCGACGAATCAGCCCCAGCATTTT.

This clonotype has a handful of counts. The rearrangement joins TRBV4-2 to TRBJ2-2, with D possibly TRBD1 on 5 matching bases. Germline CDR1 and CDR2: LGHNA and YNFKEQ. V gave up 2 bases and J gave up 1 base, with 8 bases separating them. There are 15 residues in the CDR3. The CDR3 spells CASSQSGLNTGELFF. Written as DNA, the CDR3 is TGTGCCAGCAGCCAATCAGGGTTGAACACCGGGGAGCTGTTTTTT.

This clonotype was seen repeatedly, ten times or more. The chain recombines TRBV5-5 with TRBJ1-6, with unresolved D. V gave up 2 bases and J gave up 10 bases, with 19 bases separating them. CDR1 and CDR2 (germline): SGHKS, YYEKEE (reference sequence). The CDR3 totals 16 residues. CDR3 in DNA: TGTGCCAGCAGCTTCCCTTCCGCGGGAGTTAGATCACCCCTCCACTTT. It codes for CASSFPSAGVRSPLHF.

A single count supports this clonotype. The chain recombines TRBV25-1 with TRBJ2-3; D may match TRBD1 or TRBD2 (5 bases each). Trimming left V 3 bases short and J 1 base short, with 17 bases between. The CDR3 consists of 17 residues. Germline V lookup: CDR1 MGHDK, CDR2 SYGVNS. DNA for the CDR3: TGTGCCAGCAGTGACCGGGGCGGGCAGGCAGGCACAGATACGCAGTATTTT. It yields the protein CASSDRGGQAGTDTQYF.

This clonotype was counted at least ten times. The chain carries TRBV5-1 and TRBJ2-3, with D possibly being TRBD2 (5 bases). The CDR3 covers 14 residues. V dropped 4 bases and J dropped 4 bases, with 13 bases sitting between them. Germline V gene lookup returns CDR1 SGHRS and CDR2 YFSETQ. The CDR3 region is CASSMDSAPDTQYF. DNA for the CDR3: TGCGCCAGCAGCATGGACTCCGCTCCAGATACGCAGTATTTT.

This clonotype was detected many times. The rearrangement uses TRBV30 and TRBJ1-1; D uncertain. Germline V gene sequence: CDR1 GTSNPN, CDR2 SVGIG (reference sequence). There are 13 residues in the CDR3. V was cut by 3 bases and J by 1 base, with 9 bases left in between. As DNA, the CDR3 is TGTGCCTGGAGGGCCACAAGGAACACTGAAGCTTTCTTT. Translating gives CAWRATRNTEAFF.

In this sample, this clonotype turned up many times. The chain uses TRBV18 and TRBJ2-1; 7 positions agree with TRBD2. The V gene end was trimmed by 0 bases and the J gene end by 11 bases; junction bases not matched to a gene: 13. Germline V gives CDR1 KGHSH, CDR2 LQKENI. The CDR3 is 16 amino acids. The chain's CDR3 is CASSPPAGRGVLQQFF. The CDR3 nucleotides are TGTGCCAGCTCACCACCTGCGGGACGGGGGGTCTTACAGCAGTTCTTC.

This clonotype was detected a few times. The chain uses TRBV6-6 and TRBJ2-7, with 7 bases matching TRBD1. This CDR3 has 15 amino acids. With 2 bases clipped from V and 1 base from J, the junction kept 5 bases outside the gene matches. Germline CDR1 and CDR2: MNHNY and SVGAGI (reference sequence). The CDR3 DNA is TGTGCCAGCAGTTACGCCCGGGACAGTTCCTACGAGCAGTACTTC. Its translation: CASSYARDSSYEQYF.

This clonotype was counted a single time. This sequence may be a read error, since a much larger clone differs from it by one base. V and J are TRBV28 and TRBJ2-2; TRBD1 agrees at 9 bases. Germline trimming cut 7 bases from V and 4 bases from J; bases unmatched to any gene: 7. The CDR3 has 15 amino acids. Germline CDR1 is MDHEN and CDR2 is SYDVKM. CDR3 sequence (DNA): TGTGCCAGCACCGGGGACAGGGCCGTCACCGGGGAGCTGTTTTTT. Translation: CASTGDRAVTGELFF.

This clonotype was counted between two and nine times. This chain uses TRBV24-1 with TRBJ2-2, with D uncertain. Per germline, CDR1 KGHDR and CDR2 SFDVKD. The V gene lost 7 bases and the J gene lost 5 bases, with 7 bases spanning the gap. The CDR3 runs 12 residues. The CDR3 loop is CATRASTGELFF. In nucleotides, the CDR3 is TGTGCCACCAGGGCGTCGACCGGGGAGCTGTTTTTT.

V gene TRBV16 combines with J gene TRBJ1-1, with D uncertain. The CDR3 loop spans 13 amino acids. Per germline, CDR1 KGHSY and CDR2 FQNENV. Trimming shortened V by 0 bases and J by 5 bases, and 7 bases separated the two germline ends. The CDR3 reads CASSQSRETEAFF. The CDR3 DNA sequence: TGTGCCAGCAGCCAATCGAGGGAAACTGAAGCTTTCTTT. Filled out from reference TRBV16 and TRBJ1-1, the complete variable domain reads GEEVAQTPKHLVRGEGQKAKLYCAPIKGHSYVFWYQQVLKNEFKFLISFQNENVFDETGMPKERFSAKCLPNSPCSLEIQATKLEDSAVYFCASSQSRETEAFFGQGTRLTVV.

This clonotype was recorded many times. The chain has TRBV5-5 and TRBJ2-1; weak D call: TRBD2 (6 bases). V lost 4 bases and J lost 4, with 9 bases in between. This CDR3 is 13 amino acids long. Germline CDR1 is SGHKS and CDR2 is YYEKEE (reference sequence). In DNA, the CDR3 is TGTGCCAGCAGCCACGGGAGATACAATGAGCAGTTCTTC. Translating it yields CASSHGRYNEQFF.

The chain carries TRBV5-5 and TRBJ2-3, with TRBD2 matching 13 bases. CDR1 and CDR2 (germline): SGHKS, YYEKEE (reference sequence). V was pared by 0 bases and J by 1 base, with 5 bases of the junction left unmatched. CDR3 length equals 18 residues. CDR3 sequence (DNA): TGTGCCAGCAGCTTGGCCCGGACTAGCGGGAGCCGCACAGATACGCAGTATTTT. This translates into CASSLARTSGSRTDTQYF.